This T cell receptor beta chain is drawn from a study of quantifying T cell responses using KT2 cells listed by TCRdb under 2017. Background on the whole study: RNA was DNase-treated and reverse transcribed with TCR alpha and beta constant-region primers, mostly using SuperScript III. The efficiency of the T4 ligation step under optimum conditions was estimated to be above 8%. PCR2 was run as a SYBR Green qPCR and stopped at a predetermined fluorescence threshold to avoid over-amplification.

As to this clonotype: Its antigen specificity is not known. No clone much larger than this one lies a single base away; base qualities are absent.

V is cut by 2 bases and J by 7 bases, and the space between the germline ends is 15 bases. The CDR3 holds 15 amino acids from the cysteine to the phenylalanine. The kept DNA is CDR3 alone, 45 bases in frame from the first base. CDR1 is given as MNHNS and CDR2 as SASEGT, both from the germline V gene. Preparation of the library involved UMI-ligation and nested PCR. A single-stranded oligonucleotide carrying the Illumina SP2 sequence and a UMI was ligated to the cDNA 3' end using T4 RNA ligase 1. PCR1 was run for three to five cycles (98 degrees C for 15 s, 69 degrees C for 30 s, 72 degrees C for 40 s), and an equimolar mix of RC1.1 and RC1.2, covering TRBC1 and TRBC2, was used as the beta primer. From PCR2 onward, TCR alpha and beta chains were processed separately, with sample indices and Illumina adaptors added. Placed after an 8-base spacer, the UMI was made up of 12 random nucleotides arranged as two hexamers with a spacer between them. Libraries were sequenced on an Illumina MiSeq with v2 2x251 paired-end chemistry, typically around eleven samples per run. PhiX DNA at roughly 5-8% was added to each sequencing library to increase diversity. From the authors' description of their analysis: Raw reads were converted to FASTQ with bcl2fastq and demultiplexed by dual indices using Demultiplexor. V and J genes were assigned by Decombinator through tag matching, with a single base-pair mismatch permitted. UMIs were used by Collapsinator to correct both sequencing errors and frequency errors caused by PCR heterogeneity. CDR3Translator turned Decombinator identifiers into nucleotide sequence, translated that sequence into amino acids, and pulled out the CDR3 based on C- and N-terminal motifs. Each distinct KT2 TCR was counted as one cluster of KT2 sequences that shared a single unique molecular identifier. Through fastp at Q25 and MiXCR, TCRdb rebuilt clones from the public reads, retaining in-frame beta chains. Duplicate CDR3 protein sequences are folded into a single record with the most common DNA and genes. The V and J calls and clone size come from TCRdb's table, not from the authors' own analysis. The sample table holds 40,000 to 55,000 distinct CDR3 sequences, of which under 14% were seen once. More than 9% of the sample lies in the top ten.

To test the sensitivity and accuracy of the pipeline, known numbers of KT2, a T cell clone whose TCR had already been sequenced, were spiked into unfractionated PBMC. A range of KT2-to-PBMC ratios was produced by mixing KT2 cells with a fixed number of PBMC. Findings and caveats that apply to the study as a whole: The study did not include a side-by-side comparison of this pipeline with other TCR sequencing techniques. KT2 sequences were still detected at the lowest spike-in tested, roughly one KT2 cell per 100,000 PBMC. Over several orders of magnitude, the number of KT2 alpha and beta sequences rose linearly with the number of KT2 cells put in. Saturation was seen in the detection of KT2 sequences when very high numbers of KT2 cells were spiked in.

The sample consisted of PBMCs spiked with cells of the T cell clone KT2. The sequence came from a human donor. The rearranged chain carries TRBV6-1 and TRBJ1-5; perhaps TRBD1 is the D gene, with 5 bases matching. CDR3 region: CASSEWGTLQQPQHF. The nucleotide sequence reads TGTGCCAGCAGTGAATGGGGGACGCTCCAACAGCCCCAGCATTTT.